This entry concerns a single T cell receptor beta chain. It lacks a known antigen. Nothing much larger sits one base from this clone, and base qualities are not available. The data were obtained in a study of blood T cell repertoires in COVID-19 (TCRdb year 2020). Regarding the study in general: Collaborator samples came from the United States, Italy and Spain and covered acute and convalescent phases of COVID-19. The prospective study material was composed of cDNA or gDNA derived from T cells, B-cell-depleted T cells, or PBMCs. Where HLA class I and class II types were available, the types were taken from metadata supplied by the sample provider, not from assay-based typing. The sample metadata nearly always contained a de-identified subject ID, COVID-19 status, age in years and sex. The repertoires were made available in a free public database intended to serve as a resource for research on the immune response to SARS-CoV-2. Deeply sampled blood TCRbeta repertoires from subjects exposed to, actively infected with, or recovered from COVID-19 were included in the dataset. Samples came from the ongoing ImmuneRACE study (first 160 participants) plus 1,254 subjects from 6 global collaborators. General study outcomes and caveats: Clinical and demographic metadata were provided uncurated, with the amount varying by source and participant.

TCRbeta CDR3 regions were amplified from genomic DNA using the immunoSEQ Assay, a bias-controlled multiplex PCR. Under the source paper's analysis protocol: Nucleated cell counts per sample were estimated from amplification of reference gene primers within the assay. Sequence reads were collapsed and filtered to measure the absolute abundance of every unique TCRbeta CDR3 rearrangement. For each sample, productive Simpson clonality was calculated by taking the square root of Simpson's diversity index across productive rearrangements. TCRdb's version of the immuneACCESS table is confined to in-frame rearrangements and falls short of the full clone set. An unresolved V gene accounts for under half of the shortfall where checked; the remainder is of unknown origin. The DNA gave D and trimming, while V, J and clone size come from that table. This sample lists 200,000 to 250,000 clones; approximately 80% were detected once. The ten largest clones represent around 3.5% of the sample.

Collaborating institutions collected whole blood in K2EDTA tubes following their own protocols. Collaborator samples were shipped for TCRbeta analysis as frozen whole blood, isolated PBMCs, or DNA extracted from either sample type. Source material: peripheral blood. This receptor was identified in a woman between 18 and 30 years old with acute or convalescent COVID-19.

The CDR3: CASSLQGYEQYF. In nucleotides, the sequence is TGTGCCAGCAGCTTACAGGGTTACGAGCAGTACTTC. The chain links TRBV5-8 with TRBJ2-7; a weak D assignment points to TRBD1 (6 bases agree). The V end loses 2 bases and the J end loses 4 bases, and a stretch of 7 bases separates them. According to the germline V gene, CDR1 reads SGHTS and CDR2 reads YDEGEE. The CDR3 spans 12 residues, from the cysteine through the phenylalanine. The entry retains the CDR3 DNA only, 36 bases that are in frame from base 1.